A selection of T cell receptor beta chains follows, all from one sample in a study of shared clonotypes between healthy human individuals. Data came from immunoSEQ multiplex PCR; TCRdb stores just in-frame clones and leaves some out. The sample yields roughly 570,000 clones, 95% to 98% seen once. What was sequenced was naive CD8+ T cells sorted from blood. The receptors originated from a man in his thirties or forties in good health. CDR3s include the opening cysteine and the closing phenylalanine or tryptophan. D genes are given only for firm matches. Clone size is given for some rows only: seen once, a few or many times, or a class if the clone is expanded.

-	TRBD2	TRBJ2-2	TRBV5-1	TGCGCCAGCAGCTTAATGGTCCTGGAGGGGCCCACCGGGACTACCTACACCGGGGAGCTGTTTTTT	CASSLMVLEGPTGTTYTGELFF
-	-	TRBJ1-1	TRBV11-2	TGTGCCAGCAGCTTATTCCCAAACACTGAAGCTTTCTTT	CASSLFPNTEAFF
-	TRBD2	TRBJ2-2	TRBV27	TGTGCCAGCAGTATACTAGCGGGAGTAATGGGGGAGCTGTTTTTT	CASSILAGVMGELFF
-	-	TRBJ2-5	TRBV5-1	TGCGCCAGCAGCCTTCGAGAGACCCAGTACTTC	CASSLRETQYF
-	-	TRBJ2-2	TRBV7-9	TGTGCCAGTAACGGGTTCACCGGGGAGCTGTTTTTT	CASNGFTGELFF
-	-	TRBJ2-1	TRBV15	TGTGCCACCAGCAGAGATCCGCAATTCTTC	CATSRDPQFF
-	TRBD2	TRBJ2-1	TRBV4-1	TGCGCCAGCAGCCACCCCGGAACTAGCGGGAGGGCCATTTATGAGCAGTTCTTC	CASSHPGTSGRAIYEQFF
-	-	TRBJ1-3	TRBV19	TGTCTAACCAGGGGACCTCCCTCTCTCGGAAACACCATATATTTT	CLTRGPPSLGNTIYF
-	TRBD1	TRBJ2-7	TRBV2	TGTGCCAGCAGTGATCTGACAGGGGGTAGGATCGCGGCCTACGAGCAGTACTTC	CASSDLTGGRIAAYEQYF
-	-	TRBJ2-3	TRBV9	TGTGCCAGCACTCCCCCCGTAACACCCACAGATACGCAGTATTTT	CASTPPVTPTDTQYF
once	TRBD1	TRBJ2-7	TRBV18	TGTGCCAGCTCATCGTACCCGGGACAGGGCCACTACGAGCAGTACTTC	CASSSYPGQGHYEQYF
-	TRBD1	TRBJ2-5	TRBV7-2	TGTGCCAGCAGCTTAGTACACAGGGGGGTAGTGGCCCAGTACTTC	CASSLVHRGVVAQYF
few	-	TRBJ1-2	TRBV4-1	TGCGCCAGCAGCCAAGTTGAGGGATCTCGCTATGGCTACACCTTC	CASSQVEGSRYGYTF
-	-	TRBJ2-3	TRBV27	TGTGCCAGCAGTTTTTCGGATACGCAGTATTTT	CASSFSDTQYF
-	-	TRBJ1-5	TRBV19	TGTGCCAGTACCCGGGGGGCTGAGCCCCAGCATTTT	CASTRGAEPQHF
-	TRBD1	TRBJ1-4	TRBV7-2	TGTGCCAGCAGCTCATACAGGGGGCGTAGTGAAAAACTGTTTTTT	CASSSYRGRSEKLFF
-	-	TRBJ2-7	TRBV27	TGTGCCAGCAGTGTCGGTGCCTGGGGCTACGAGCAGTACTTC	CASSVGAWGYEQYF
-	-	TRBJ2-3	TRBV6-5	TGTGCCAGCAGGGACCTGGGGGTAGATACGCAGTATTTT	CASRDLGVDTQYF
-	-	TRBJ2-1	TRBV27	TGTGCCAGCAGTTTATATCAGGGGCCCTACAATGAGCAGTTCTTC	CASSLYQGPYNEQFF
-	-	TRBJ2-5	TRBV11-2	TGTGCCAGCAGCGCAACTTCTTCCGGGCCCCAAGAGACCCAGTACTTC	CASSATSSGPQETQYF
-	TRBD1	TRBJ2-3	TRBV5-6	TGTGCCAGCAGCTTGGTTAGGGACAGAGATACGCAGTATTTT	CASSLVRDRDTQYF
-	-	TRBJ2-1	TRBV27	TGTGCCAGCAGTTTATCTGCGGGGAGCTCCTACAATGAGCAGTTCTTC	CASSLSAGSSYNEQFF
-	-	TRBJ2-3	TRBV9	TGTGCCAGCAGCGGGGACCCGACAGATACGCAGTATTTT	CASSGDPTDTQYF
-	-	TRBJ1-1	TRBV5-4	TGTGCCAGGACCCGGCCGGGACAGAACACTGAAGCTTTCTTT	CARTRPGQNTEAFF
-	TRBD1	TRBJ2-2	TRBV4-1	TGCGCCAGCAGCCAGGGCCCGGGACAGGGGGAGCTGTTTTTT	CASSQGPGQGELFF
-	-	TRBJ2-3	TRBV4-1	TGCGCCAGCAGCCGGGTCGCGGCGGGAACGGGAGATACGCAGTATTTT	CASSRVAAGTGDTQYF
-	-	TRBJ2-5	TRBV7-9	TGTGCCAGCAGCTTAGAATCAGCGAGTAGAGAGACCCAGTACTTC	CASSLESASRETQYF
-	-	TRBJ2-2	TRBV15	TGTGCCACCAGCAGAGCCACAGAATTTCCCGCCGGGGAGCTGTTTTTT	CATSRATEFPAGELFF
-	TRBD1	TRBJ2-7	TRBV7-9	TGTGCCAGCAGCCCGGACAGGCTTTTGCAGTACTTC	CASSPDRLLQYF
-	TRBD2	TRBJ2-7	TRBV2	TGTGCCAGCAGTGAACCGGGACTAGGGGGTGACGAGCAGTACTTC	CASSEPGLGGDEQYF
once	-	TRBJ2-1	TRBV19	TGTGCCAGTAGTATAGTACTAGCTCCCCATGAGCAGTTCTTC	CASSIVLAPHEQFF
-	-	TRBJ2-5	TRBV28	TGTGCCAGCAGCCTTTCAGACAGGACACCCCAAGAGACCCAGTACTTC	CASSLSDRTPQETQYF
once	-	TRBJ2-7	TRBV19	TGTGCCAGTAGTATAGATGTGAACTTCTACGAGCAGTACTTC	CASSIDVNFYEQYF
-	TRBD1	TRBJ2-7	TRBV29-1	TGCAGCGTTGAAGACAGGGGGAGCGTTGGCGAGCAGTACTTC	CSVEDRGSVGEQYF
-	TRBD1	TRBJ1-2	TRBV4-1	TGCGCCAGCAGCCAAGTGGACAGGAGAATCACCTTC	CASSQVDRRITF
-	TRBD2	TRBJ2-7	TRBV5-4	TGTGCCAGCAGCTGGGGGGGTAGACTAGGGTCCTACGAGCAGTACTTC	CASSWGGRLGSYEQYF
once	-	TRBJ2-1	TRBV29-1	TGCAGCGTTGAGAAAGGAGGGGTCAATGAGCAGTTCTTC	CSVEKGGVNEQFF
-	-	TRBJ2-5	TRBV28	TGTGCCAGCAACCGTGGGGGGAGTCGGAGAGAAGAGACCCAGTACTTC	CASNRGGSRREETQYF
-	-	TRBJ1-2	TRBV2	TGTGCCAGCAGTGAAAGGGGAGGAAGCTATGGCTACACCTTC	CASSERGGSYGYTF
once	TRBD2	TRBJ2-1	TRBV5-1	TGCGCCAGCAGCTTGTCTAGGTTGGCGGGAGCGGGTCTCCATGAGCAGTTCTTC	CASSLSRLAGAGLHEQFF
few	-	TRBJ2-2	TRBV27	TGTGCCAGCAGTAAGACCGGGGAGCTGTTTTTT	CASSKTGELFF
-	-	TRBJ2-3	TRBV11-2	TGTGCCAGCAGCTTAGATTTTCACGGGCACGGTCCTAGCACAGATACGCAGTATTTT	CASSLDFHGHGPSTDTQYF
-	TRBD2	TRBJ2-1	TRBV5-6	TGTGCCAGCGCCACTAGCGCCCGTCCTAAACCCTACAATGAGCAGTTCTTC	CASATSARPKPYNEQFF
-	TRBD1	TRBJ2-2	TRBV10-3	TGTGCCATCAGTGAGTCGTCAGGACAGGGGACCGGGGAGCTGTTTTTT	CAISESSGQGTGELFF
-	-	TRBJ2-7	TRBV29-1	TGCAGCGTTGACCCCTTAGCGTCCGACGAGCAGTACTTC	CSVDPLASDEQYF
few	-	TRBJ2-2	TRBV5-4	TGTGCCAGCCCAGCGAACACCGGGGAGCTGTTTTTT	CASPANTGELFF